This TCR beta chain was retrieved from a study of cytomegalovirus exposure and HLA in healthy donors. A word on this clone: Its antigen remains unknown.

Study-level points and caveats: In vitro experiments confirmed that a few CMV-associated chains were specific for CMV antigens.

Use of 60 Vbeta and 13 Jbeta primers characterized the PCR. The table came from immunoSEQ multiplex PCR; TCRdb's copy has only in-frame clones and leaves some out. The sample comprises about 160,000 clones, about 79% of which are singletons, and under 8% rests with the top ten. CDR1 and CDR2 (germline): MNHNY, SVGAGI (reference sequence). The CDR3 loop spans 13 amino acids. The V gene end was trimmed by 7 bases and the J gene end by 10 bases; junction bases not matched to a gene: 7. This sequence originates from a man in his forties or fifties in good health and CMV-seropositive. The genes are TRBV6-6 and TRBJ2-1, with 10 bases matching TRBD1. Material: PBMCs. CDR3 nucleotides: TGTGCCAGCATGACAGGGGGCTTTCGAGAGCAGTTCTTC. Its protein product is CASMTGGFREQFF.